Reported below is one T cell receptor beta chain. Trimming shortened V by 3 bases and J by 6 bases, and 13 bases separated the two germline ends. Per germline, CDR1 SGHNT and CDR2 YYREEE (reference sequence). This CDR3 comprises 14 residues. Clones were sequenced by immunoSEQ multiplex PCR, and TCRdb holds only the in-frame ones, with some missing. The repertoire includes about 50,000 clones, roughly 84% of them detected once, and 6.5% sits in the top ten. These data come from a study of blood T cell repertoires in COVID-19. Sequencing input: peripheral blood. The sequence derives from a man in his forties or fifties with active COVID-19. The chain joins TRBV5-4 to TRBJ1-5, with D maybe TRBD1 (5 bases). CDR3 sequence reads: CASSSQGTSQPQHF. CDR3 nucleotide sequence: TGTGCCAGCAGCTCGCAGGGCACAAGTCAGCCCCAGCATTTT.